This TCR beta chain was recorded in a study of spatial heterogeneity in lung cancer. TCRdb independently ran MiXCR on the 5' RACE reads; one entry per CDR3 protein. The sample shows roughly 1,500 distinct CDR3 sequences, around 4.9% of them seen only once. Study outcomes and limitations: Tracking of tumor mutation counts was seen in expanded intratumoral alpha and beta TCR counts.

Within the sample, this clonotype is medium-sized (0.01 to 0.1%). Its target is unknown. Documented time point: sample taken at primary tumor resection. The TCR sequence derives from a male donor with early-stage non-small cell lung cancer. The sequencing here drew on lung tumor tissue, taken at surgery.

CDR3 amino acids: CASTEESTFYNEQFF. The DNA of the CDR3 is TGCGCCAGCACTGAGGAGTCGACTTTCTACAATGAGCAGTTCTTC. The J gene is TRBJ2-1, the V gene TRBV5-1; D not certain. Germline V gives CDR1 SGHRS, CDR2 YFSETQ. V shed 6 bases and J shed 3 bases, with 16 bases lying between them. The CDR3 sequence is 15 residues long. Combining the CDR3 with reference TRBV5-1 and TRBJ2-1 gives the whole variable domain KAGVTQTPRYLIKTRGQQVTLSCSPISGHRSVSWYQQTPGQGLQFLFEYFSETQRNKGNFPGRFSGRQFSNSRSEMNVSTLELGDSALYLCASTEESTFYNEQFFGPGTRLTVL.